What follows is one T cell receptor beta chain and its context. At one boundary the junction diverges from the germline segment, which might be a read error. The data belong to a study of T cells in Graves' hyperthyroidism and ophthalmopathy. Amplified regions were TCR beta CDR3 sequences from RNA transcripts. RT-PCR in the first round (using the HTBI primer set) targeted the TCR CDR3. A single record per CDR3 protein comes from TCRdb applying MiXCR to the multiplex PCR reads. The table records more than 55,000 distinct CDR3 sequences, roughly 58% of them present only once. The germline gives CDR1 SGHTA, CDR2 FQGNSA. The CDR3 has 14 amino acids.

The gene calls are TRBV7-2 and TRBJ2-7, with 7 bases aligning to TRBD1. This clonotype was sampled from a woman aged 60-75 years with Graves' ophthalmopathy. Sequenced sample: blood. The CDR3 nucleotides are TGTGCCAGCAGCTTAGACAGGGGCTCCTACGGGCAGTACTTC. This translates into CASSLDRGSYGQYF.